The 21 T cell receptor beta chains presented below share a single source sample, sequenced in a study of blood T cells in healthy people across ages. A second PCR of 7 to 11 cycles used a sample-barcoded 5' primer and a J-beta primer mix. TCRdb redid the calling of the 5' RACE reads with MiXCR, one entry per CDR3 protein. The sample shows about 580,000 distinct CDR3 sequences, around half of them seen only once. The source material was blood. These receptors were obtained from a man aged 80 or over in good health.

This clonotype appeared a single time. This chain connects TRBV14 to TRBJ2-7, with D unclear. The germline V gene encodes CDR1 SGHDN and CDR2 FVKESK. The CDR3 has 17 amino acids. Trimming cost V 0 bases and J 7 bases, with 22 bases left between them. CDR3 bases: TGTGCCAGCAGCCAAGATCAAAGGTCGTCTTGGTACAATGAGCAGTACTTC. As protein: CASSQDQRSSWYNEQYF. The variable domain in full, completed from reference TRBV14 and TRBJ2-7, reads EAGVTQFPSHSVIEKGQTVTLRCDPISGHDNLYWYRRVMGKEIKFLLHFVKESKQDESGMPNNRFLAERTGGTYSTLKVQPAELEDSGVYFCASSQDQRSSWYNEQYFGPGTRLTVT.

In regard to this clonotype: Given a much more abundant clone one base away, this may be a read error. The genes are TRBV6-5 and TRBJ2-1; 9 bases agree with TRBD2. Germline V lookup: CDR1 MNHEY, CDR2 SVGAGI. The ends lost 2 bases at V and 7 bases at J; junction bases unmatched: 15. The CDR3 covers 18 residues. In nucleotides, the CDR3 is TGTGCCAGCAGTTACGACAGGGTTGCGCGGGGGGGTACTAATGAGCAGTTCTTC. It encodes CASSYDRVARGGTNEQFF.

The chain links TRBV28 to TRBJ1-2; no clear D. Germline V CDR1 and CDR2: MDHEN, SYDVKM. The CDR3 totals 14 residues. V shed 5 bases and J shed 8 bases, with 18 bases lying between them. The CDR3: CASSPLSAASGYTF. The CDR3 bases are TGTGCCAGCAGTCCCCTCTCCGCGGCATCGGGCTACACCTTC.

This clonotype was counted a single time. The rearrangement links TRBV15 to TRBJ2-1; 10 bases match TRBD2. Germline CDR1 and CDR2: LNHNV and YYDKDF (reference sequence). Trimming cost V 1 base and J 4 bases; bases outside gene matches: 10. This CDR3 spans 18 amino acids. CDR3 DNA: TGTGCCACCAGCAGAGGAGGGTTAGCGGGGGGATCTTACAATGAGCAGTTCTTC. This gives the protein CATSRGGLAGGSYNEQFF.

About this clonotype itself: One end of the junction varies from germline; a read error may be responsible. The CDR3 region has the DNA TGCCGTGCGAACTTACTAGCGGGGGTTAAGGAGCAGTTCTTC. Protein sequence: CRANLLAGVKEQFF. This chain links TRBV20-1 with TRBJ2-1; TRBD2 matches at 11 bases. There are 14 residues in the CDR3. Germline V gene sequence: CDR1 DFQATT, CDR2 SNEGSKA (reference sequence).

V usage is TRBV14 and J usage is TRBJ2-1; TRBD2 agrees at 8 bases. The germline V gene encodes CDR1 SGHDN and CDR2 FVKESK. There are 17 residues in the CDR3. J lost 5 bases, V lost 0 bases, and 9 bases had no gene match. DNA for the CDR3: TGTGCCAGCAGCCAAGATTATCCGGGAGGGTTTGACAATGAGCAGTTCTTC. This codes for CASSQDYPGGFDNEQFF.

This rearrangement joins TRBV5-4 to TRBJ2-7; 8 positions match TRBD1. The germline V gene has CDR1 SGHNT and CDR2 YYREEE (reference sequence). V was clipped by 4 bases and J by 3 bases; unmatched bases: 9. The CDR3 has 15 residues. The CDR3 DNA is TGTGCCAGCAGCCCCAGCCGGGACAGGCTCTACGAGCAGTACTTC. It specifies CASSPSRDRLYEQYF. Using reference TRBV5-4 and TRBJ2-7 for the parts outside the CDR3, the full variable domain is ETGVTQSPTHLIKTRGQQVTLRCSSQSGHNTVSWYQQALGQGPQFIFQYYREEENGRGNFPPRFSGLQFPNYSSELNVNALELDDSALYLCASSPSRDRLYEQYFGPGTRLTVT.

The chain combines TRBV20-1 with TRBJ2-1; 8 bases fit TRBD2. Germline V gene sequence: CDR1 DFQATT, CDR2 SNEGSKA (reference sequence). This CDR3 spans 16 amino acids. Trimming took 0 bases from V and 4 from J; bases not matched to a gene: 8. CDR3 in DNA: TGCAGTGCTAGAGACCCCAGGGCTAGCGGGTACAATGAGCAGTTCTTC. It translates to CSARDPRASGYNEQFF.

Notes on this clonotype: Its ends do not fully match the called genes, so a read error is possible. The J gene is TRBJ1-4, the V gene TRBV3-1; a weak D match, TRBD1 (6 bases). CDR1 and CDR2 (germline): LGHDT, YNNKEL (reference sequence). The CDR3 has 14 residues. In nucleotides, the CDR3 is TGTACCAGCAGCCAAGGGGCAGGGGAGGAAAAACTGTTTTTT. The encoded protein is CTSSQGAGEEKLFF.

This clonotype showed up many times. The rearrangement links TRBV20-1 to TRBJ2-3; D might be TRBD2 (6 bases). This CDR3 has 14 amino acids. Trimming left V 6 bases short and J 2 bases short, with 15 bases between. Germline assignment: CDR1 DFQATT and CDR2 SNEGSKA (reference sequence). The CDR3 loop is CSANPGLNTDTQYF. CDR3 DNA sequence: TGCAGTGCGAACCCGGGACTCAACACAGATACGCAGTATTTT.

V and J are TRBV6-2 or TRBV6-3 and TRBJ2-5, with 10 positions matching TRBD2. With 4 bases clipped from V and 4 bases from J, the junction kept 6 bases outside the gene matches. The CDR3 runs to 15 residues. Germline values: CDR1 MNHEY, CDR2 SVGEGT. This CDR3 is CASSLSLAGVETQYF. CDR3 sequence (DNA): TGTGCCAGCAGTTTGAGCCTAGCGGGAGTAGAGACCCAGTACTTC.

The chain has TRBV5-1 and TRBJ2-3; TRBD1 might be the D (6 bases). Germline lookup yields CDR1 SGHRS and CDR2 YFSETQ. V gave up 0 bases and J gave up 7 bases, with 18 bases separating them. The CDR3 is 16 residues long. DNA of the CDR3: TGCGCCAGCAGCTTGGCCACAGGGCCGACAATACATACGCAGTATTTT. It specifies CASSLATGPTIHTQYF.

Regarding this clonotype: A much larger clone sits a single nucleotide away, making a read error possible. J is TRBJ2-5 and V is TRBV5-1, with D possibly matching TRBD1 (5 bases). V was trimmed by 3 bases and J by 11 bases, leaving 14 bases between them. The germline V gene encodes CDR1 SGHRS and CDR2 YFSETQ. This CDR3 has 12 amino acids. The CDR3: CASSSRGTEQYF. The CDR3 coding sequence is TGCGCCAGCAGCTCTAGGGGCACTGAGCAGTACTTC.

The chain links TRBV5-1 to TRBJ1-1, with unresolved D. CDR3 size: 15 residues. Deletions cut 0 bases from V and 0 bases from J, with 9 bases between. The germline CDR1 and CDR2 sequences are SGHRS and YFSETQ. CDR3 protein: CASSLAPGMNTEAFF. The CDR3 DNA follows: TGCGCCAGCAGCTTGGCCCCGGGGATGAACACTGAAGCTTTCTTT.

The V call is TRBV7-2, the J call TRBJ2-1; 16 bases are a match to TRBD2. This CDR3 spans 17 amino acids. CDR1 is SGHTA, CDR2 FQGNSA, per germline. V shed 6 bases, J shed 3 bases, and the junction held 5 bases outside the gene matches. CDR3 sequence reads: CASSPGTSGRVYNEQFF. DNA of the CDR3: TGTGCCAGCAGTCCGGGGACTAGCGGGAGGGTCTACAATGAGCAGTTCTTC.

This clonotype was detected only a few times. V and J are TRBV6-2 or TRBV6-3 and TRBJ2-6; weak D call: TRBD1 (5 bases). Trimming took 2 bases from V and 2 from J, leaving 10 bases between them. Germline CDR1 is MNHEY and CDR2 is SVGEGT. The CDR3 is made up of 16 amino acids. CDR3: CASSYDGAAGANVLTF. The CDR3 coding sequence is TGTGCCAGCAGTTACGATGGGGCGGCTGGGGCCAACGTCCTGACTTTC.

The table lists this clonotype with a few counts. The gene calls are TRBV3-1 and TRBJ2-7; tentative D call: TRBD2 (6 bases). The CDR3 spans 13 residues. V was clipped by 2 bases and J by 4 bases, with 9 bases between them. The germline V gene has CDR1 LGHDT and CDR2 YNNKEL (reference sequence). Here the CDR3 reads CASSQFREYEQYF. CDR3 DNA: TGTGCCAGCAGCCAATTCCGGGAGTACGAGCAGTACTTC.

This clonotype has just a few counts. V is TRBV4-1 and J is TRBJ1-2; D not certain. V was cut by 2 bases and J by 8 bases, with 15 bases left in between. The CDR3 totals 14 residues. Germline V CDR1 and CDR2: MGHRA, YSYEKL. CDR3 in amino acids: CASSQNLIGLGYTF. The DNA for the CDR3 is TGCGCCAGCAGCCAAAATTTAATCGGGTTAGGCTACACCTTC.

The chain uses TRBV20-1 and TRBJ2-2; D uncertain. Germline V CDR1 and CDR2: DFQATT, SNEGSKA (reference sequence). V lost 2 bases, J lost 0 bases, and 10 bases lay in between. This CDR3 spans 15 amino acids. The CDR3, as DNA: TGCAGTGCTAGACTTCGGCAGTCGAACACCGGGGAGCTGTTTTTT. Translated, it gives CSARLRQSNTGELFF.

The J gene is TRBJ2-5, the V gene TRBV29-1; 7 bases line up with TRBD1. This CDR3 contains 14 residues. The V and J ends lost 2 bases and 5 bases, in that order; junction bases with no gene match: 8. CDR1 and CDR2 from the germline V gene are SQVTM and ANQGSEA. The CDR3 loop reads CSVERGPGVETQYF. Here the CDR3 DNA reads TGCAGCGTTGAAAGGGGGCCAGGAGTGGAGACCCAGTACTTC.

The sample holds a few counts of this clonotype. The rearrangement uses TRBV25-1 and TRBJ1-2; 8 bases match TRBD1. The CDR3 length is 14 residues. V dropped 6 bases and J dropped 8; count of bases not matched to a gene: 11. The germline gives CDR1 MGHDK, CDR2 SYGVNS. The CDR3 DNA sequence: TGTGCCAGCAGCGGTCATGGACAGGGTAGGGGCTACACCTTC. Translation gives CASSGHGQGRGYTF.